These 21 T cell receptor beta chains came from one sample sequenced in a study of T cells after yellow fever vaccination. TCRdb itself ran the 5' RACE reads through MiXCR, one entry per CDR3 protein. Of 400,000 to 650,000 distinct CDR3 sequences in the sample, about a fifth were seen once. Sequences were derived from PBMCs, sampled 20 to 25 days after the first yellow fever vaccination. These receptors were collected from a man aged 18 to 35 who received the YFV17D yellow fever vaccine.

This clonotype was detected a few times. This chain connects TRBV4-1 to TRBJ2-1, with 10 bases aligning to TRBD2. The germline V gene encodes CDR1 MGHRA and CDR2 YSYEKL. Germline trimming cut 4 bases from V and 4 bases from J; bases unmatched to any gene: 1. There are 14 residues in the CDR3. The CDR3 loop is CASSRAGGYNEQFF. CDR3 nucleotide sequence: TGCGCCAGCAGCCGAGCGGGGGGGTACAATGAGCAGTTCTTC.

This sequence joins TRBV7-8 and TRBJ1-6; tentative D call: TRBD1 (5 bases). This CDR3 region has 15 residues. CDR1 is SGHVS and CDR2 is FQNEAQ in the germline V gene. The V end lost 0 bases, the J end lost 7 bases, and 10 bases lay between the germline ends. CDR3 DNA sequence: TGTGCCAGCAGCTTAGCCGGGACGTTGAATTCACCCCTCCACTTT. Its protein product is CASSLAGTLNSPLHF.

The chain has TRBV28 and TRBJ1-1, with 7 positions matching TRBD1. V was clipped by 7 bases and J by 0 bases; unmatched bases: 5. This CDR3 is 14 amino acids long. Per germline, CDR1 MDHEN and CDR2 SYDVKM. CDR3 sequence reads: CASIPDRVNTEAFF. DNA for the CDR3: TGTGCCAGCATCCCCGACAGGGTGAACACTGAAGCTTTCTTT.

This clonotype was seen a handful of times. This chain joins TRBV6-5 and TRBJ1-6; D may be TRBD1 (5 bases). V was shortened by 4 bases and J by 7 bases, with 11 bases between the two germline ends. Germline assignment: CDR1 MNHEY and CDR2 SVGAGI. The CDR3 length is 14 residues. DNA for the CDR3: TGTGCCAGCAGTTTCTCAGGGCGGAATTCACCCCTCCACTTT. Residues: CASSFSGRNSPLHF.

CDR3 bases: TGTGCCAGCACTCGACGAGGGGGCGGCACAGATACGCAGTATTTT. Translating gives CASTRRGGGTDTQYF. The chain has TRBV27 and TRBJ2-3; 7 positions match TRBD1. Germline V gene sequence: CDR1 MNHEY, CDR2 SMNVEV (reference sequence). The length of the CDR3 is 15 residues. The V gene end was trimmed by 7 bases and the J gene end by 1 base; junction bases not matched to a gene: 8.

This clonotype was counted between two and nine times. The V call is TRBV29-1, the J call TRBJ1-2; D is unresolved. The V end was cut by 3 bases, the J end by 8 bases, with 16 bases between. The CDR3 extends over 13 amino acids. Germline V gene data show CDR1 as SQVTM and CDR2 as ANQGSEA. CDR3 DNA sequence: TGCAGCGTTGAGTTGTATTCGGAAACGGGCTACACCTTC. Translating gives CSVELYSETGYTF.

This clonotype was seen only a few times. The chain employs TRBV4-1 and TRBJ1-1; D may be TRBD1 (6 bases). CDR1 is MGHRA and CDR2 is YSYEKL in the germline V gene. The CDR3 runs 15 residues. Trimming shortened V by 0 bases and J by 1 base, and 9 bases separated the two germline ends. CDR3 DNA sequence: TGCGCCAGCAGCCAAGACCGGGGGCAGAACACTGAAGCTTTCTTT. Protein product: CASSQDRGQNTEAFF.

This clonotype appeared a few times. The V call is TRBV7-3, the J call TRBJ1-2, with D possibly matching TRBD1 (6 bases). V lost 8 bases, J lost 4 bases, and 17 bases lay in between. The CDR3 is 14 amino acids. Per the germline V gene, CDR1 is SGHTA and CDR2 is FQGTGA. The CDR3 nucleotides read TGTGCCAGCTCGGACGGGGGGGGCGGCTATGGCTACACCTTC. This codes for CASSDGGGGYGYTF.

CDR3 nucleotide sequence: TGTGCCAGCAGCGTAGGGGACAGGATCACAGATACGCAGTATTTT. Protein product: CASSVGDRITDTQYF. The rearrangement uses TRBV9 and TRBJ2-3; 8 nucleotides match TRBD1. The CDR3 is 15 residues long. Losses at the gene ends were 0 bases for V and 2 bases for J; bases not matched to a gene: 2. Germline V lookup: CDR1 SGDLS, CDR2 YYNGEE. Looking up the rest from reference TRBV9 and TRBJ2-3 gives the full variable domain: DSGVTQTPKHLITATGQRVTLRCSPRSGDLSVYWYQQSLDQGLQFLIQYYNGEERAKGNILERFSAQQFPDLHSELNLSSLELGDSALYFCASSVGDRITDTQYFGPGTRLTVL.

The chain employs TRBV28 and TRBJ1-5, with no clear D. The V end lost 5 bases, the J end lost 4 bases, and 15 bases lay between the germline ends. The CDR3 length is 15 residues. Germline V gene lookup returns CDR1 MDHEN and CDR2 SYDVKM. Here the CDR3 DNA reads TGTGCCAGCAGTATCGTGATTTGGCGGAATCAGCCCCAGCATTTT. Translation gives CASSIVIWRNQPQHF.

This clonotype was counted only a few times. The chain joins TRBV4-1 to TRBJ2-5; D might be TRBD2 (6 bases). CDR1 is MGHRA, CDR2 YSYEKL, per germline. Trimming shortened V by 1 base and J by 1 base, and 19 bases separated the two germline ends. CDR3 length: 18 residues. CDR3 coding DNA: TGCGCCAGCAGCCAAGTCTTCACTAGCTTAGGGGTCCAAGAGACCCAGTACTTC. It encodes CASSQVFTSLGVQETQYF.

The DNA of the CDR3 is TGTGCCAGCAGCCAAGCGCGGGGACAGACCGGGGAGCTGTTTTTT. This encodes CASSQARGQTGELFF. V gene TRBV3-1 combines with J gene TRBJ2-2, with a possible D match to TRBD1 (7 bases). The germline CDR1 and CDR2 sequences are LGHDT and YNNKEL (reference sequence). Trimming removed 1 base from V and 5 bases from J, with 11 bases in between. CDR3 length: 15 residues.

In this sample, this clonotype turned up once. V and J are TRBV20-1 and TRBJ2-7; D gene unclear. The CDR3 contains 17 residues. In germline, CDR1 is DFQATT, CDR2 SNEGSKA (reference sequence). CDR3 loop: CCARDTVTPTSDYEQYV. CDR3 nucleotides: TGCTGTGCTAGAGATACAGTGACCCCAACGAGTGACTACGAGCAGTACGTC.

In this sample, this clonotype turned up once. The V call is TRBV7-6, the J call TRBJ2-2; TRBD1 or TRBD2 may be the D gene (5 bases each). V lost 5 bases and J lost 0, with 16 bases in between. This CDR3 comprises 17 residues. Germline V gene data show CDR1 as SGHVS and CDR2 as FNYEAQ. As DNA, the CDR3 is TGTGCCAGCAGCCTAAGGGGAGTAGAGTCGAACACCGGGGAGCTGTTTTTT. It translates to CASSLRGVESNTGELFF.

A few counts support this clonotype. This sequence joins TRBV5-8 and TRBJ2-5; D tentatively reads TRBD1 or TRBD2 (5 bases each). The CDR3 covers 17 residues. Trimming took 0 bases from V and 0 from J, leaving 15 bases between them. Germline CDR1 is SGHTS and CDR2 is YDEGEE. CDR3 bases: TGTGCCAGCAGCTTGGGCCGCCAGGGAGATTACCAAGAGACCCAGTACTTC. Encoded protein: CASSLGRQGDYQETQYF.

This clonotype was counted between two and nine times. CDR3 amino acids: CATSSYGLARNTQYF. The CDR3 DNA reads as TGTGCCACCTCGTCCTACGGACTAGCGAGGAATACGCAGTATTTT. V and J are TRBV12-3 or TRBV12-4 and TRBJ2-3, with TRBD2 identical over 9 bases. Unmatched junction bases numbered 15, after V lost 10 bases and J lost 7 bases. This CDR3 is built from 15 residues.

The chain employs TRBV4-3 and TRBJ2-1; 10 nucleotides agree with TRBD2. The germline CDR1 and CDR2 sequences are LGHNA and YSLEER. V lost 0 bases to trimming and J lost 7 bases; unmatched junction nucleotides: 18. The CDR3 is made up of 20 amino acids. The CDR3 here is CASSQEARPAFLAGDNEQFF. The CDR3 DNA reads TGCGCCAGCAGCCAAGAAGCCCGACCGGCTTTTCTAGCGGGGGATAATGAGCAGTTCTTC.

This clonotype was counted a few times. CDR3 sequence (DNA): TGTGCCAGCAGTTACTCCGCTACAGGGGGCTACGAGCAGTACTTC. Its translation: CASSYSATGGYEQYF. The rearrangement joins TRBV6-5 to TRBJ2-7, with 8 bases lining up with TRBD1. V shed 0 bases and J 3 bases; nucleotides not matched to a gene: 4. The germline CDR1 and CDR2 sequences are MNHEY and SVGAGI. CDR3 length: 15 amino acids.

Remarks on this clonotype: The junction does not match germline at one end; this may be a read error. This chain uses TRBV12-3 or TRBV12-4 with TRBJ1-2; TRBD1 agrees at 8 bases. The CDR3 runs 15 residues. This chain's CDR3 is CASSYSRGLNDGYTF. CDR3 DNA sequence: TGTGCCAGCAGTTACAGCAGGGGGCTTAACGATGGCTACACCTTC.

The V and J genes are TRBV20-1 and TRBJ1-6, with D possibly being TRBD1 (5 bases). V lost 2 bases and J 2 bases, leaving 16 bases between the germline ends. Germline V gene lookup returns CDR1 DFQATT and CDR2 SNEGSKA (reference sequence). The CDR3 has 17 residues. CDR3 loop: CSARPLGGGTYNSPLHF. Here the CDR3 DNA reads TGCAGTGCTAGACCGCTTGGGGGGGGTACCTATAATTCACCCCTCCACTTT.

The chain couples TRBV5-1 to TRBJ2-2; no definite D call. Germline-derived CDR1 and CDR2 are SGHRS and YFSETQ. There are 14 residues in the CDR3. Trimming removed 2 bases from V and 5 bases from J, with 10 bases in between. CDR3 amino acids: CASSLKDLTGELFF. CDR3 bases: TGCGCCAGCAGCTTAAAGGACCTAACCGGGGAGCTGTTTTTT.